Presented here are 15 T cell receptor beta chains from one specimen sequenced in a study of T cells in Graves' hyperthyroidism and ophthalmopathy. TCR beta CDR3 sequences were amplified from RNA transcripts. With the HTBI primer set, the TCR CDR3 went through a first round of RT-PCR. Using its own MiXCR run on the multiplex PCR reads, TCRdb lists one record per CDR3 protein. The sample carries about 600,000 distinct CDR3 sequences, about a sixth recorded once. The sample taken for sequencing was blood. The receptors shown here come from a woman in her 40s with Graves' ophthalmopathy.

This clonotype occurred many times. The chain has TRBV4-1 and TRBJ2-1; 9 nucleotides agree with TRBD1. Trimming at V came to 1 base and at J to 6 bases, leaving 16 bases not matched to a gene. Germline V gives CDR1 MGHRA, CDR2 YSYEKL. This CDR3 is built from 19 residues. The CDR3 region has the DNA TGCGCCAGCAGCCAAGTTCTATCCCGGCCGGGACAGGGATCCAATGAGCAGTTCTTC. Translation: CASSQVLSRPGQGSNEQFF.

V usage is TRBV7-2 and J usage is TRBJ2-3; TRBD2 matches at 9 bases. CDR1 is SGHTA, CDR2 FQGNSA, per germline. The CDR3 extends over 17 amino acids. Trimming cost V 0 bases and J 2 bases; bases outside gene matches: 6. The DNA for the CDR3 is TGTGCCAGCAGCTTAGCGGTGGGCGGGGGGGCCACAGATACGCAGTATTTT. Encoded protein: CASSLAVGGGATDTQYF.

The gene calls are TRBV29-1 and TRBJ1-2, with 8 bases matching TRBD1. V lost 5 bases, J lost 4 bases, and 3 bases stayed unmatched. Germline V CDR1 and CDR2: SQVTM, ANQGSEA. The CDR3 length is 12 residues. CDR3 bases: TGCAGCGTTAAGGGACAGGTCTATGGCTACACCTTC. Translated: CSVKGQVYGYTF.

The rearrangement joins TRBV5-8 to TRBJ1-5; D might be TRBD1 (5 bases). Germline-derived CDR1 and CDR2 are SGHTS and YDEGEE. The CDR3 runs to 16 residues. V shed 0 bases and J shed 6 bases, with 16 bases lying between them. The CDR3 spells CASSLVFGTSGQPQHF. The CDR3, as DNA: TGTGCCAGCAGCTTGGTTTTTGGGACGTCGGGTCAGCCCCAGCATTTT.

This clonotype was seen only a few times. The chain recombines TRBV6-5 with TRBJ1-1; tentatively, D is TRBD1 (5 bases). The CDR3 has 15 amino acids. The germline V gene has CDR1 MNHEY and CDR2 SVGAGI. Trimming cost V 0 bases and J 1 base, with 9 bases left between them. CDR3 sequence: CASSYSTDQNTEAFF. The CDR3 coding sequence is TGTGCCAGCAGTTACTCGACAGACCAGAACACTGAAGCTTTCTTT.

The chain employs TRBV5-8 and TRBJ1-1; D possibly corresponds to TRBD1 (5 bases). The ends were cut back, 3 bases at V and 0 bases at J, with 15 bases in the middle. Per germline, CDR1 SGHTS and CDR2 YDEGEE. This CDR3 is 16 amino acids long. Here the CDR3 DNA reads TGTGCCAGCAGCTGGGGGTTAACAGATATGAACACTGAAGCTTTCTTT. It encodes CASSWGLTDMNTEAFF. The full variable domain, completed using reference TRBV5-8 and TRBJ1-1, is EAGVTQSPTHLIKTRGQQATLRCSPISGHTSVYWYQQALGLGLQFLLWYDEGEERNRGNFPPRFSGRQFPNYSSELNVNALELEDSALYLCASSWGLTDMNTEAFFGQGTRLTVV.

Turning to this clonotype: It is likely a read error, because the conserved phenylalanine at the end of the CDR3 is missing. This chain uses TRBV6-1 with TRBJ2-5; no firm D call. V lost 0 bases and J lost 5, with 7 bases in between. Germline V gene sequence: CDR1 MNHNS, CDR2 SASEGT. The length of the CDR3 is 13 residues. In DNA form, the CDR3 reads TGTGCCAGCAGTGAAGCAGCGCGGGAGACCCAGTACCTC. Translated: CASSEAARETQYL.

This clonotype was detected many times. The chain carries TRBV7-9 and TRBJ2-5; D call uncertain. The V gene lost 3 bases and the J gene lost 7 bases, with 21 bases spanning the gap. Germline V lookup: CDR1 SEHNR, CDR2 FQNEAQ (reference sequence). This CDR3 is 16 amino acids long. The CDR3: CASSFEWITTGGTQYF. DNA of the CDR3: TGTGCCAGCAGCTTCGAATGGATCACTACGGGCGGGACCCAGTACTTC.

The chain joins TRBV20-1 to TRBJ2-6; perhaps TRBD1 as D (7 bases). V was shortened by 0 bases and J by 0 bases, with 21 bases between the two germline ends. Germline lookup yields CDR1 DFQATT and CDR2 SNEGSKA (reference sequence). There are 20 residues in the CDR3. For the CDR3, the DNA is TGCAGTGCTAGAGATGTAGAAATGGCAGGGGGGCTCTCTGGGGCCAACGTCCTGACTTTC. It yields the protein CSARDVEMAGGLSGANVLTF.

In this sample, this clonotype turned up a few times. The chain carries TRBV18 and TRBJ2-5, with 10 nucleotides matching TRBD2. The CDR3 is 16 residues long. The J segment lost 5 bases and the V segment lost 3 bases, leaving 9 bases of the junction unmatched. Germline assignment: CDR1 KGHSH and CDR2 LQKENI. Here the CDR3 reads CASSPGASGRTETQYF. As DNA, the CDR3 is TGTGCCAGCTCACCGGGGGCTAGCGGGAGAACGGAGACCCAGTACTTC. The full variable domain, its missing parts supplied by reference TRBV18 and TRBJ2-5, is NAGVMQNPRHLVRRRGQEARLRCSPMKGHSHVYWYRQLPEEGLKFMVYLQKENIIDESGMPKERFSAEFPKEGPSILRIQQVVRGDSAAYFCASSPGASGRTETQYFGPGTRLLVL.

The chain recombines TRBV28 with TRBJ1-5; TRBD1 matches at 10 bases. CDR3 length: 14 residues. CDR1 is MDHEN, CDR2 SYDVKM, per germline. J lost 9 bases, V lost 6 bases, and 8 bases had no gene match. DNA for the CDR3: TGTGCCAGCAGCTCAGGACAGGGGGGGAGGCCCCAGCATTTT. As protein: CASSSGQGGRPQHF.

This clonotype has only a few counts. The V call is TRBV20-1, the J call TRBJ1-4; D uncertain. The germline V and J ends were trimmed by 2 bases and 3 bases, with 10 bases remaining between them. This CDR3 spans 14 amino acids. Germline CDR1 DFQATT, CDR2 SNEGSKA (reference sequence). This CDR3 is CSARSRTANEKLFF. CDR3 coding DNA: TGCAGTGCTAGAAGTCGGACGGCTAATGAAAAACTGTTTTTT.

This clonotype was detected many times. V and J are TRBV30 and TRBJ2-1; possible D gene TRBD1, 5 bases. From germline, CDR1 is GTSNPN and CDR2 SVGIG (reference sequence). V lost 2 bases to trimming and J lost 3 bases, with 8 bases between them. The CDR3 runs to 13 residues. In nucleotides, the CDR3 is TGTGCCTGGAGTCCAGGGAACTACAATGAGCAGTTCTTC. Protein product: CAWSPGNYNEQFF.

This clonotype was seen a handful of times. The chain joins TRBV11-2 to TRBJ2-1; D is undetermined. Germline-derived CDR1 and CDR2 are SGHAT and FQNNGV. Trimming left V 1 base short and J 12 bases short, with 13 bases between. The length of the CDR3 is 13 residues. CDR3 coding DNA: TGTGCCAGCAGCTTAGCTCACCGAGGCGGGCAGTTCTTC. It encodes CASSLAHRGGQFF. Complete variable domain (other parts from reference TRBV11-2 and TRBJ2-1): EAGVAQSPRYKIIEKRQSVAFWCNPISGHATLYWYQQILGQGPKLLIQFQNNGVVDDSQLPKDRFSAERLKGVDSTLKIQPAKLEDSAVYLCASSLAHRGGQFFGPGTRLTVL.

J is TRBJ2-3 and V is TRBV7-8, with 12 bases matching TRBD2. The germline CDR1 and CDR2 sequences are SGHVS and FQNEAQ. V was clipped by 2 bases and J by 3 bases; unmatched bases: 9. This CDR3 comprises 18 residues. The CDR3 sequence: CASSLSLLAGGRTDTQYF. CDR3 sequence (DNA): TGTGCCAGCAGCTTATCTTTACTAGCGGGGGGCCGGACAGATACGCAGTATTTT. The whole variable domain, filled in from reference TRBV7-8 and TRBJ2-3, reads GAGVSQSPRYKVAKRGQDVALRCDPISGHVSLFWYQQALGQGPEFLTYFQNEAQLDKSGLPSDRFFAERPEGSVSTLKIQRTQQEDSAVYLCASSLSLLAGGRTDTQYFGPGTRLTVL.